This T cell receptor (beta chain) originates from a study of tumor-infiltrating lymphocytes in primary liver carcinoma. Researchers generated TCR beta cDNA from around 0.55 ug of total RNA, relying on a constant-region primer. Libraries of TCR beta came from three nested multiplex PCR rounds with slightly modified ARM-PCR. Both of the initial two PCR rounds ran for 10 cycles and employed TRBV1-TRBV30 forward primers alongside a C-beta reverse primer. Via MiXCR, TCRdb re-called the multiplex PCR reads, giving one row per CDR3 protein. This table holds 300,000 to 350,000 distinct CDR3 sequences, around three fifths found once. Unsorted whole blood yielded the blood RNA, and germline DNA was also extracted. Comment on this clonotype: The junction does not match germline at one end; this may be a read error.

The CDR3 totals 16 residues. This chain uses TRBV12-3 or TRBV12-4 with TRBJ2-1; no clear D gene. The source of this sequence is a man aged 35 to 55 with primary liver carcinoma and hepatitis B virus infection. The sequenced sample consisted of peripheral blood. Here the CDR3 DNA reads TGTGCCGGCAGTTCCCGAAGCAGTAGCCTTTACAATGAGCAGTTCTTC. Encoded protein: CAGSSRSSSLYNEQFF.